The T cell receptor (beta chain) described here comes from a study of CD8 T cells in Susac syndrome. With 4 bases removed from V and 3 bases from J, the gap between germline ends came to 22 bases. This CDR3 spans 17 amino acids. Germline CDR1 SGHTA, CDR2 FQGNSA. Study-level results: Only a relatively small number of individuals were included in the TCR sequencing and HLA analysis.

On this clonotype itself: Its antigen is unknown.

RNA amounts of 0.5 to 1 ug underwent reverse transcription with random hexamers. In TCRdb, the immunoSEQ multiplex PCR reads were re-called with MiXCR into one record per CDR3 protein. The sample records tens of thousands of distinct CDR3 sequences, under 95% being singletons. This TCR derives from a human donor with Susac syndrome. V gene TRBV7-2 combines with J gene TRBJ2-7; no firm D call. The sample comprised CD4+ T cells from PBMCs. The CDR3 coding sequence is TGTGCCAGCAGCTCCCGACGCGTTCGAGCGAACAACTACGAGCAGTACTTC. Its protein is CASSSRRVRANNYEQYF.